This record concerns one TCR beta chain sequence. Its cognate antigen is unknown. This sample is part of a study of CD8+CD57+ T cells in acquired aplastic anemia. Study information: Sorted CD4+ and CD8+ cells yielded 2.5 to 3.5 ug of DNA on average. Average CD4+ read depth in healthy donors was some 9.9 million reads.

TCR beta VDJ and CDR3 profiling used genomic DNA as template. TCRdb fed the reads into MiXCR, producing one record per CDR3 protein. The sample lists roughly 130,000 distinct CDR3 sequences; about half were seen once. Overall study findings and caveats: A significant difference in CD8+ Simpson's diversity between patients and controls was not found.

The ends lost 0 bases at V and 4 bases at J; junction bases unmatched: 10. The germline V gene encodes CDR1 DFQATT and CDR2 SNEGSKA (reference sequence). The length of the CDR3 is 18 residues. The sample comprised sorted CD4+, CD8+, or CD8+CD57+ T cells (not recorded which) from PBMCs. The rearrangement uses TRBV20-1 and TRBJ2-5; 14 positions agree with TRBD2. The sequence came from a human donor in good health, serving as a control. CDR3 protein: CSARDQGLAGGQGETQYF. The CDR3 DNA is TGCAGTGCTAGAGATCAAGGACTAGCGGGGGGCCAGGGAGAGACCCAGTACTTC.